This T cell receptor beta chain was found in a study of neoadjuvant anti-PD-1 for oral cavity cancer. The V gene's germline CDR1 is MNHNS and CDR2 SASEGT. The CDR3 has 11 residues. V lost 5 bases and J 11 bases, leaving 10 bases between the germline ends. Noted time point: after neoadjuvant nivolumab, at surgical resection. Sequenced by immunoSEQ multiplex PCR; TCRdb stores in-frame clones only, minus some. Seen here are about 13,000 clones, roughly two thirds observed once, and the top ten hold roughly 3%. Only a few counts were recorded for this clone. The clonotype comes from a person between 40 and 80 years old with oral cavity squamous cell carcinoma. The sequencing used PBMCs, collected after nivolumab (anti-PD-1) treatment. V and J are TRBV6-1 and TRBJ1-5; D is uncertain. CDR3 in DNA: TGTGCCAGCAGTTTCAGCGAGGCCCAGCATTTT. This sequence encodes CASSFSEAQHF.